The 26 T cell receptor beta chains given below trace back to one sample, sequenced in a study of spatial heterogeneity in lung cancer. Time point described: sample taken at primary tumor resection. Sequencing covered unsorted whole RNA taken from tumor, nontumor lung or frozen PBMC. TCRdb analysed the 5' RACE reads with MiXCR anew, one entry per CDR3 protein. The repertoire has tens of thousands of distinct CDR3 sequences, roughly 5.8% of them found once; the top ten carry 11%. Here the sequenced sample was PBMCs, taken at surgery. Every receptor here comes from a male donor with early-stage non-small cell lung cancer.

This clonotype appeared many times. The rearrangement uses TRBV29-1 and TRBJ1-5; perhaps TRBD1 as D (6 bases). The CDR3 is 15 residues long. Germline V gene sequence: CDR1 SQVTM, CDR2 ANQGSEA. Trimming removed 4 bases at V and 1 base at J, with 14 bases between. DNA of the CDR3: TGCAGCGTTGGGGAGGGGGGGGCAAGCAATCAGCCCCAGCATTTT. Its translation: CSVGEGGASNQPQHF.

This clonotype appeared many times. V and J are TRBV12-3 or TRBV12-4 and TRBJ2-2; D gene unclear. The CDR3 is made up of 12 amino acids. V lost 6 bases and J 1 base, leaving 3 bases between the germline ends. CDR3: CASSMNTGELFF. The CDR3 nucleotides read TGTGCCAGCAGCATGAACACCGGGGAGCTGTTTTTT.

This clonotype was counted many times. The V and J genes are TRBV20-1 and TRBJ1-3, with TRBD1 as a possible D gene (5 bases). The CDR3 contains 15 residues. Germline-derived CDR1 and CDR2 are DFQATT and SNEGSKA (reference sequence). Trimming cost V 0 bases and J 8 bases, with 17 bases left between them. In DNA, the CDR3 is TGCAGTGCTAGAGATCTGGAAGGGGATAGAGACACCATATATTTT. This gives the protein CSARDLEGDRDTIYF.

This chain links TRBV20-1 with TRBJ2-3; D remains ambiguous. Germline V lookup: CDR1 DFQATT, CDR2 SNEGSKA (reference sequence). The CDR3 totals 13 residues. The CDR3 DNA is TGCAGGGAGAGAGAAGGAAAAACAGATACGCAGTATTTT. It translates to CREREGKTDTQYF.

V gene TRBV5-6 combines with J gene TRBJ2-5; 13 positions agree with TRBD2. V was clipped by 9 bases and J by 3 bases; unmatched bases: 2. Germline CDR1 SGHDT, CDR2 YYEEEE. The CDR3 runs to 13 residues. The CDR3 sequence is CATGTSGEETQYF. CDR3 nucleotides: TGTGCCACCGGGACTAGCGGGGAAGAGACCCAGTACTTC.

This clonotype was seen ten or more times. The V gene is TRBV29-1, the J gene TRBJ1-1; TRBD1 aligns across 8 bases. The CDR3 has 13 amino acids. From germline, CDR1 is SQVTM and CDR2 ANQGSEA. V lost 7 bases, J lost 5 bases, and 9 bases stayed unmatched. CDR3 in DNA: TGCAGCGCCATGGACAGGGCGGTTACTGAAGCTTTCTTT. Translated, it gives CSAMDRAVTEAFF.

This clonotype occurred many times. The chain joins TRBV2 to TRBJ2-1; the D is unclear. CDR1 and CDR2 (germline): SNHLY, FYNNEI. V lost 7 bases and J lost 10, with 11 bases in between. CDR3 length: 11 residues. CDR3: CASTFVGEQFF. Here the CDR3 DNA reads TGTGCCAGCACGTTCGTGGGAGAGCAGTTCTTC.

This clonotype occurred many times. J is TRBJ1-4 and V is TRBV12-3 or TRBV12-4; possible D gene TRBD1, 5 bases. The CDR3 is 14 residues long. Trimming stripped 6 bases from V and 6 bases from J, with 14 bases between. This chain's CDR3 is CASRHRRLDEKLFF. CDR3 bases: TGTGCCAGCAGACACAGGCGACTCGATGAAAAACTGTTTTTT.

This clonotype was counted at least ten times. The chain has TRBV29-1 and TRBJ2-4; TRBD1 might be the D (5 bases). The CDR3 length is 15 residues. In germline, CDR1 is SQVTM, CDR2 ANQGSEA. The germline V and J ends were trimmed by 5 bases and 0 bases, with 14 bases remaining between them. CDR3 coding DNA: TGCAGCGTTTCACTCCAGGGATTAGCCAAAAACATTCAGTACTTC. Translating gives CSVSLQGLAKNIQYF.

This clonotype was observed at least ten times. The genes are TRBV20-1 and TRBJ2-3, with TRBD2 identical over 11 bases. Looked up from germline, CDR1 is DFQATT and CDR2 is SNEGSKA (reference sequence). The ends lost 5 bases at V and 4 bases at J; junction bases unmatched: 14. The CDR3 sequence is 17 residues long. The chain's CDR3 is CSALLTIAGGPADTQYF. The CDR3 DNA reads TGCAGTGCTCTGCTAACCATAGCGGGGGGGCCGGCAGATACGCAGTATTTT.

This clonotype was seen at least ten times. The gene calls are TRBV7-2 and TRBJ1-2, with 8 nucleotides matching TRBD1. The CDR3 extends over 14 amino acids. CDR1 is SGHTA, CDR2 FQGNSA, per germline. V was pared by 6 bases and J by 8 bases, with 11 bases of the junction left unmatched. CDR3 residues: CASSSTDRDKGYTF. DNA of the CDR3: TGTGCCAGCAGTTCGACGGACAGGGATAAAGGCTACACCTTC.

This clonotype came up many times. V is TRBV3-1 and J is TRBJ1-1, with D unresolved. This CDR3 is built from 12 residues. CDR1 and CDR2 from the germline V gene are LGHDT and YNNKEL (reference sequence). V was pared by 1 base and J by 6 bases, with 6 bases between. In DNA, the CDR3 is TGTGCCAGCAGCCAAGCAAGGGCTGAAGCTTTCTTT. This translates into CASSQARAEAFF.

This clonotype appeared many times. The chain employs TRBV11-2 and TRBJ2-3; D not certain. Germline CDR1 reads SGHAT; CDR2 reads FQNNGV. CDR3 length: 14 amino acids. V gave up 5 bases and J gave up 4 bases, with 13 bases separating them. The CDR3 reads CASSPVGDPDTQYF. CDR3 sequence (DNA): TGTGCCAGCAGCCCAGTAGGAGACCCAGATACGCAGTATTTT.

This clonotype was counted many times. The rearrangement links TRBV27 to TRBJ2-7; maybe TRBD1 (6 bases). The CDR3 extends over 14 amino acids. Trimming left V 2 bases short and J 1 base short, with 9 bases between. Germline V gives CDR1 MNHEY, CDR2 SMNVEV (reference sequence). This CDR3 reads CASSLGQGSYEQYF. The CDR3 region has the DNA TGTGCCAGCAGTTTAGGGCAGGGGTCCTACGAGCAGTACTTC.

This clonotype was seen many times. The V gene is TRBV7-8, the J gene TRBJ1-2; D ambiguous. Per germline, CDR1 SGHVS and CDR2 FQNEAQ. The CDR3 consists of 18 residues. V lost 2 bases, J lost 1 base, and 20 bases lay in between. The CDR3 region is CASSLHPPFGGINYGYTF. In DNA form, the CDR3 reads TGTGCCAGCAGCTTACACCCCCCCTTTGGAGGGATTAACTATGGCTACACCTTC.

This clonotype came up many times. The rearrangement uses TRBV2 and TRBJ2-5, with TRBD1 as a possible D gene (7 bases). The ends were cut back, 10 bases at V and 6 bases at J, with 15 bases in the middle. The CDR3 has 12 residues. Germline loops: CDR1 SNHLY, CDR2 FYNNEI. The CDR3 DNA sequence: TGTGCCAACCAGGGGGACTCGCAGACCCAGTACTTC. It encodes CANQGDSQTQYF.

The table lists this clonotype with many counts. The CDR3 loop is CASSQNYFPNEKLFF. The CDR3 DNA follows: TGTGCCAGCAGCCAGAATTACTTCCCTAATGAAAAACTGTTTTTT. The chain links TRBV14 to TRBJ1-4; D gene unclear. There are 15 residues in the CDR3. Germline V CDR1 and CDR2: SGHDN, FVKESK. V gave up 3 bases and J gave up 3 bases, with 11 bases separating them.

This clonotype showed up many times. CDR3 residues: CASSGWGASTDTQYF. The CDR3 DNA sequence: TGTGCCAGCAGCGGGTGGGGGGCTAGCACAGATACGCAGTATTTT. The V call is TRBV7-2, the J call TRBJ2-3, with D perhaps assigned TRBD1 or TRBD2 (6 bases each). The V end was cut by 5 bases, the J end by 0 bases, with 12 bases between. The CDR3 has 15 residues. CDR1 and CDR2 (germline): SGHTA, FQGNSA.

The sample holds a few counts of this clonotype. The chain couples TRBV18 to TRBJ1-2, with D perhaps matching TRBD1 (5 bases). V shed 4 bases and J shed 6 bases, with 18 bases lying between them. Germline CDR1 is KGHSH and CDR2 is LQKENI. This CDR3 has 15 amino acids. The chain's CDR3 is CASSLGTLLMHGYTF. For the CDR3, the DNA is TGTGCCAGCTCACTCGGGACCCTTCTAATGCATGGCTACACCTTC.

This clonotype was seen at least ten times. The V call is TRBV7-3, the J call TRBJ2-3; no reliable D call. The V and J ends lost 0 bases and 3 bases respectively, with 4 bases between them. The germline gives CDR1 SGHTA, CDR2 FQGTGA. This CDR3 is 13 amino acids long. CDR3 in amino acids: CASSLTATDTQYF. CDR3 DNA: TGTGCCAGCAGCTTAACGGCTACAGATACGCAGTATTTT.

This chain connects TRBV18 to TRBJ2-2; 7 nucleotides match TRBD1. Germline CDR1 KGHSH, CDR2 LQKENI. This CDR3 has 15 residues. V was clipped by 3 bases and J by 1 base; unmatched bases: 2. The CDR3, as DNA: TGTGCCAGCTCACCGGGACAGATGAACACCGGGGAGCTGTTTTTT. Amino acids: CASSPGQMNTGELFF.

This clonotype was detected many times. The rearrangement uses TRBV7-9 and TRBJ1-3; D gene unclear. The CDR3 runs to 14 residues. Germline CDR1 is SEHNR and CDR2 is FQNEAQ (reference sequence). V lost 2 bases to trimming and J lost 0 bases, with 5 bases between them. The CDR3 reads CASSLRSSGNTIYF. CDR3 nucleotide sequence: TGTGCCAGCAGCTTACGGAGCTCTGGAAACACCATATATTTT.

Ten or more counts support this clonotype. The gene calls are TRBV20-1 and TRBJ2-6; perhaps TRBD2 as D (5 bases). Germline V CDR1 and CDR2: DFQATT, SNEGSKA (reference sequence). This CDR3 has 16 residues. Trimming pared 5 bases from V and 0 bases from J, leaving 14 bases between. CDR3: CSAPERHSSGANVLTF. The CDR3 DNA reads as TGCAGTGCTCCAGAGCGGCACTCCTCTGGGGCCAACGTCCTGACTTTC.

This clonotype occurred many times. This sequence joins TRBV20-1 and TRBJ1-2; TRBD1 is a possible D gene (5 bases). Deletions cut 4 bases from V and 4 bases from J, with 10 bases between. CDR1 DFQATT and CDR2 SNEGSKA come from the germline V gene (reference sequence). The CDR3 length is 12 residues. CDR3 amino acids: CSATRDVYGYTF. CDR3 coding DNA: TGCAGTGCTACCCGGGACGTCTATGGCTACACCTTC.

This clonotype showed up just a few times. The gene calls are TRBV4-3 and TRBJ1-4; D gene ambiguous. In germline, CDR1 is LGHNA, CDR2 YSLEER. Trimming took off 7 bases at V and 3 bases at J, with 12 bases between the two ends. The CDR3 has 14 residues. The CDR3: CASNRGVANEKLFF. DNA of the CDR3: TGCGCCAGCAACCGCGGAGTGGCTAATGAAAAACTGTTTTTT.

The rearrangement joins TRBV23-1 to TRBJ2-1; TRBD2 is a possible D gene (5 bases). TRBV23-1 is an open reading frame, and its role is uncertain. The CDR3 totals 11 residues. The CDR3 region is CAGVSYNEQFF. In DNA form, the CDR3 reads TGCGCGGGAGTTTCCTACAATGAGCAGTTCTTC.